Each of the 6 T cell receptor beta chains below was sequenced from the same sample in a study of T-cell reconstitution after alpha-beta-depleted transplantation in children. The authors prepared the TCRbeta library with unique molecular identifiers. TCRdb re-analysed the PCR reads in MiXCR, keeping a single row per CDR3 protein. The sample carries hundreds of thousands of distinct CDR3 sequences, 30% to 35% recorded once. The material was PBMCs from the stem cell graft donor, obtained from the stem cell graft. These receptors originate from a human donor who donated a stem cell graft to a child with aplastic anemia.

The genes are TRBV28 and TRBJ2-6; the D gene is possibly TRBD2 (6 bases). This CDR3 has 16 residues. Per germline, CDR1 MDHEN and CDR2 SYDVKM. Trimming removed 6 bases at V and 2 bases at J, with 14 bases between. DNA of the CDR3: TGTGCCAGCAGGCTCCTGGGGACTGCTGGGGCCAACGTCCTGACTTTC. This translates into CASRLLGTAGANVLTF.

In this sample, this clonotype turned up a few times. The junction and the germline gene differ at one end; a read error may be behind it. In DNA form, the CDR3 reads TGTGCCAGCAGCTTCGAAGGGACTGACGGCCTCTTC. Its translation: CASSFEGTDGLF. This chain links TRBV7-2 with TRBJ2-1, with TRBD2 as a possible D gene (6 bases). CDR1 SGHTA and CDR2 FQGNSA come from the germline V gene. This CDR3 is 12 amino acids long.

The chain has TRBV11-2 and TRBJ2-1, with TRBD2 identical over 13 bases. V lost 8 bases and J lost 0; bases outside the gene matches: 10. The CDR3 runs to 18 residues. The germline CDR1 and CDR2 sequences are SGHAT and FQNNGV. CDR3 amino acids: CASGLTSGRARSYNEQFF. CDR3 DNA sequence: TGTGCCAGCGGATTAACTAGCGGGAGGGCACGCTCCTACAATGAGCAGTTCTTC.

This clonotype was counted between two and nine times. This sequence joins TRBV20-1 and TRBJ1-3, with D unresolved. The CDR3 totals 11 residues. Germline CDR1 and CDR2: DFQATT and SNEGSKA (reference sequence). CDR3 region: CGWSPGNTIYF. The DNA of the CDR3 is TGCGGATGGTCTCCTGGAAACACCATATATTTT.

The chain joins TRBV7-8 to TRBJ1-1; the match to TRBD1 covers 8 bases. The length of the CDR3 is 15 residues. V lost 5 bases to trimming and J lost 1 base; unmatched junction nucleotides: 6. Germline CDR1 and CDR2: SGHVS and FQNEAQ. The CDR3 region is CASSERRGPNTEAFF. The CDR3 bases are TGTGCCAGCAGCGAACGCAGGGGGCCGAACACTGAAGCTTTCTTT. Full variable domain (outside the CDR3, taken from reference TRBV7-8 and TRBJ1-1): GAGVSQSPRYKVAKRGQDVALRCDPISGHVSLFWYQQALGQGPEFLTYFQNEAQLDKSGLPSDRFFAERPEGSVSTLKIQRTQQEDSAVYLCASSERRGPNTEAFFGQGTRLTVV.

This clonotype turned up a few times. This CDR3 is CSVEDSSGGTEAFF. In nucleotides, the CDR3 is TGCAGCGTTGAAGATAGTAGTGGGGGTACTGAAGCTTTCTTT. The chain uses TRBV29-1 and TRBJ1-1; possible D gene TRBD1, 5 bases. The CDR3 extends over 14 amino acids. V lost 0 bases to trimming and J lost 5 bases, with 13 bases between them. Germline CDR1 is SQVTM and CDR2 is ANQGSEA.